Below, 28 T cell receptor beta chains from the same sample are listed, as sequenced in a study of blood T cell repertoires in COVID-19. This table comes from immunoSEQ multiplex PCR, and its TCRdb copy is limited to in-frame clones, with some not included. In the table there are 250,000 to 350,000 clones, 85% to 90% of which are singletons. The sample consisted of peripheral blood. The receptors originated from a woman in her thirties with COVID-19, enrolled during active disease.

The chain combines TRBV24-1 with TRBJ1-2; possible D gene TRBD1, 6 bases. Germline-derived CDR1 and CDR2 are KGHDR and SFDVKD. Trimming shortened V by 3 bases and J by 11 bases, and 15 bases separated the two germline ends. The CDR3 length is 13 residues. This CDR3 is CATSDPTTGYYTF. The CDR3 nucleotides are TGTGCCACCAGTGATCCGACGACAGGTTATTACACCTTC.

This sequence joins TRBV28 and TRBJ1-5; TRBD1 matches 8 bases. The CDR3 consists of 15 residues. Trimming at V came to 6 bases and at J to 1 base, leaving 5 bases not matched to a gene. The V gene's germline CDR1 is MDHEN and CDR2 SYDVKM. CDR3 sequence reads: CASRLRTGSNQPQHF. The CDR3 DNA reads TGTGCCAGCAGGCTTCGGACAGGGAGCAATCAGCCCCAGCATTTT.

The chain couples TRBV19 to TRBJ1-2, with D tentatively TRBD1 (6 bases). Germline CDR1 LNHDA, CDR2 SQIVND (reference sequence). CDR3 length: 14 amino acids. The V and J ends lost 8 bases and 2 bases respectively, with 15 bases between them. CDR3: CASDPGQTNYGYTF. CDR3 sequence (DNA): TGTGCCAGTGACCCGGGACAAACAAACTATGGCTACACCTTC.

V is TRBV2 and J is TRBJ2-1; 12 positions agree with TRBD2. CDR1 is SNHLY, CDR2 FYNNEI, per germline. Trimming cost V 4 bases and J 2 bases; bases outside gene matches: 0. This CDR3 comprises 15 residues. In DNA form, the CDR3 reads TGTGCCAGCAGTGGGACTAGCGGGACCTACAATGAGCAGTTCTTC. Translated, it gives CASSGTSGTYNEQFF.

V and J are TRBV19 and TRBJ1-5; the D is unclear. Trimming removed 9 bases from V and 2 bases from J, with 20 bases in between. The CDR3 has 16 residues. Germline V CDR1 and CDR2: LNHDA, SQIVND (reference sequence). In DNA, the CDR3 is TGTGCCAGACAACGGGCCGGGGAAGGGTGCAATCAGCCCCAGCATTTT. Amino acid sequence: CARQRAGEGCNQPQHF.

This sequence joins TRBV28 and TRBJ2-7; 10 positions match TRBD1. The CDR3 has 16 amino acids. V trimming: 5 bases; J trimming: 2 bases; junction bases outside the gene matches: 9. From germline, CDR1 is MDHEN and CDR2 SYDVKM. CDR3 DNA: TGTGCCAGCAGTACGCCGGGACAGGGGCTCCCCTACGAGCAGTACTTC. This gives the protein CASSTPGQGLPYEQYF.

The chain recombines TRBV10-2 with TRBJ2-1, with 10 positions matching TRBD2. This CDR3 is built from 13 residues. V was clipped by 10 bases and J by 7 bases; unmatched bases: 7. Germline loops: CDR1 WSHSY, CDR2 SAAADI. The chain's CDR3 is CATTGTSVNEQFF. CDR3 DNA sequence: TGCGCCACAACCGGGACTAGCGTAAATGAGCAGTTCTTC.

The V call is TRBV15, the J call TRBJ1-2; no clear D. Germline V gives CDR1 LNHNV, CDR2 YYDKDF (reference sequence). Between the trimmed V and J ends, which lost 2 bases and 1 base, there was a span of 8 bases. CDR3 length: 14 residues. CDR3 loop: CATSRSSGNYGYTF. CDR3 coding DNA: TGTGCCACCAGCAGATCTTCCGGTAACTATGGCTACACCTTC.

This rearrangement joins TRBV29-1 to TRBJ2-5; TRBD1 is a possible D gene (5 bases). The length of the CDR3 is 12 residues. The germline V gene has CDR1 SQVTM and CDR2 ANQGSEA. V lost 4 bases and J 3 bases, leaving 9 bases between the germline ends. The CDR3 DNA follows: TGCAGCGTTGCCAGGGCCGAAGAGACCCAGTACTTC. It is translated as CSVARAEETQYF.

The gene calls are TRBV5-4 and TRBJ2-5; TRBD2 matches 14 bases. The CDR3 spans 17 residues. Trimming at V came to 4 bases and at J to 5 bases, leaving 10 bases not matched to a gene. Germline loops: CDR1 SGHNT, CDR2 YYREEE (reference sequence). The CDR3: CASSPGTSGSTRETQYF. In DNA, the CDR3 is TGTGCCAGCAGCCCCGGGACTAGCGGGAGTACCCGGGAGACCCAGTACTTC.

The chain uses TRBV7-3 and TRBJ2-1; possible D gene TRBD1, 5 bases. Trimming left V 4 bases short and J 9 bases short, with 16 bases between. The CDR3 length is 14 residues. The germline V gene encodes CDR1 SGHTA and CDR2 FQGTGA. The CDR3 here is CASSSQQVGGEQFF. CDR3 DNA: TGTGCCAGCAGCTCACAACAGGTTGGTGGTGAGCAGTTCTTC. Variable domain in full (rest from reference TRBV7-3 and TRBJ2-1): GAGVSQTPSNKVTEKGKYVELRCDPISGHTALYWYRQSLGQGPEFLIYFQGTGAADDSGLPNDRFFAVRPEGSVSTLKIQRTERGDSAVYLCASSSQQVGGEQFFGPGTRLTVL.

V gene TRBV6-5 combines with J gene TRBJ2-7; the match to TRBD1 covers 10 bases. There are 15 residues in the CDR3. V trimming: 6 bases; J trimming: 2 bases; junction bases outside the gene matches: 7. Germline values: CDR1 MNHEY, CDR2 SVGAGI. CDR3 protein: CASRPPGQGTYEQYF. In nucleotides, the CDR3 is TGTGCCAGCAGACCACCGGGACAGGGGACCTACGAGCAGTACTTC.

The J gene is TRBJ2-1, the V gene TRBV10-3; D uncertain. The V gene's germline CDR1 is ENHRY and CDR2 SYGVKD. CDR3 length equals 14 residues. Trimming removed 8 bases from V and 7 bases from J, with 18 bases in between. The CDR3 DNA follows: TGTGCCATCGGTTCAGGCGACCCTCTAAATGAGCAGTTCTTC. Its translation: CAIGSGDPLNEQFF.

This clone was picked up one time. The CDR3 loop is CASSFSDQPQHF. The CDR3 coding sequence is TGTGCCAGCAGCTTCTCTGATCAGCCCCAGCATTTT. This chain joins TRBV7-8 and TRBJ1-5; D not resolved. The length of the CDR3 is 12 residues. Per the germline V gene, CDR1 is SGHVS and CDR2 is FQNEAQ. V shed 3 bases and J shed 5 bases, with 5 bases lying between them.

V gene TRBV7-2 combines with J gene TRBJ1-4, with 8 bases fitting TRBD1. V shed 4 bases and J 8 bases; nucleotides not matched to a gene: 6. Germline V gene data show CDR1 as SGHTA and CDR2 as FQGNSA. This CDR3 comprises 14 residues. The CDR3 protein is CASSSGTGLEKLFF. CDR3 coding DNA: TGTGCCAGCAGCTCGGGGACAGGACTCGAAAAACTGTTTTTT.

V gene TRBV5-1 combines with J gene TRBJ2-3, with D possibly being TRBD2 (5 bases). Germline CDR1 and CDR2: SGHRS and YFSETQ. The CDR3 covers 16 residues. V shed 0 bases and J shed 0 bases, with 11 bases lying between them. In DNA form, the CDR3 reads TGCGCCAGCAGCTTGGTGAGGGCAACAAGCACAGATACGCAGTATTTT. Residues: CASSLVRATSTDTQYF.

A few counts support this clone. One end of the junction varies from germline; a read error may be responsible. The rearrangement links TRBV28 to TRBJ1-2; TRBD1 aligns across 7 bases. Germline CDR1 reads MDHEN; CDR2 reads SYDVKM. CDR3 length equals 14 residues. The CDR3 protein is CASSLYRQGGIPFF. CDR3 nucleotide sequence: TGTGCCAGCAGTCTCTACAGACAGGGTGGGATTCCCTTCTTC.

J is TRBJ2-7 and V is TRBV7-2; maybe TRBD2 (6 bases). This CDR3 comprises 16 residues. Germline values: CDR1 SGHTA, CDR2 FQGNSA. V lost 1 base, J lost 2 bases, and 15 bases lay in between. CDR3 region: CASSLEAGFGAYEQYF. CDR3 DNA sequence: TGTGCCAGCAGCTTAGAGGCGGGATTCGGGGCCTACGAGCAGTACTTC.

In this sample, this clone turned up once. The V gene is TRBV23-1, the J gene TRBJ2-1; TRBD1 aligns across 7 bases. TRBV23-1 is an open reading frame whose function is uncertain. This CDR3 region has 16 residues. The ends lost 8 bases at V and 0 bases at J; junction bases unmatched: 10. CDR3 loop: CASSTGKGASYNEQFF. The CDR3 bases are TGCGCCAGCTCTACAGGGAAGGGGGCCTCCTACAATGAGCAGTTCTTC.

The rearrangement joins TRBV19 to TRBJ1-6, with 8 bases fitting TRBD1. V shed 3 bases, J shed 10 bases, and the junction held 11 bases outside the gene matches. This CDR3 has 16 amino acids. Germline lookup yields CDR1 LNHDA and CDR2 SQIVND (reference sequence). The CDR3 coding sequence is TGTGCCAGTAGTATCTCTCGGACAGGGCTAGGATCACCCCTCCACTTT. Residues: CASSISRTGLGSPLHF.

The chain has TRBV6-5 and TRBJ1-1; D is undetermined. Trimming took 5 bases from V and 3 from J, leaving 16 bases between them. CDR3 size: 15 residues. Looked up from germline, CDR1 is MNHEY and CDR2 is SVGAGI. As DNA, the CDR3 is TGTGCCAGCAGTAGGTCGGCCGGGCGGGACACTGAAGCTTTCTTT. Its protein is CASSRSAGRDTEAFF.

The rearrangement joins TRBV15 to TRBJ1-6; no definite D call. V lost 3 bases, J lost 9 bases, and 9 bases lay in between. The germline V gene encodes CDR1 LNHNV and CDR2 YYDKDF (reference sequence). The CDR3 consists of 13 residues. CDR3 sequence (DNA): TGTGCCACCAGCAGGACAAGTGGTTCACCCCTCCACTTT. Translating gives CATSRTSGSPLHF.

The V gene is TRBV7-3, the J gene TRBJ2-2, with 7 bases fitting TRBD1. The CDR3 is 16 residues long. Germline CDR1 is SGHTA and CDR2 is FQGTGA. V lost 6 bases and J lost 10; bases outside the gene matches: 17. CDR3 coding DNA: TGTGCCAGCAGTTCAACCGGGACAGCAATCTCCGAGGAGCTGTTTTTT. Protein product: CASSSTGTAISEELFF.

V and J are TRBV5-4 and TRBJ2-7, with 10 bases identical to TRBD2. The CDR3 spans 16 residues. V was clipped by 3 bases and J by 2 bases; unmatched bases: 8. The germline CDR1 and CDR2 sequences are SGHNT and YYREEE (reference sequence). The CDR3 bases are TGTGCCAGCAGCTCCATACTAGCGGGGAATACCTACGAGCAGTACTTC. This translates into CASSSILAGNTYEQYF.

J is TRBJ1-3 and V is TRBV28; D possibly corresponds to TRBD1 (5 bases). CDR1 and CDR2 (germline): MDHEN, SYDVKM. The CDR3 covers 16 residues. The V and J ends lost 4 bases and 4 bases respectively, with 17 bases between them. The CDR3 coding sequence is TGTGCCAGCAGTTCGGGAGGGACCCTCAGGGGAAACACCATATATTTT. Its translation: CASSSGGTLRGNTIYF.

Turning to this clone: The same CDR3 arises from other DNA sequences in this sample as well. The chain's CDR3 is CASSIQGANYGYTF. DNA of the CDR3: TGTGCCAGTAGTATACAGGGGGCGAACTATGGCTACACCTTC. This chain connects TRBV19 to TRBJ1-2, with 8 bases identical to TRBD1. CDR3 length equals 14 residues. The trim removed 2 bases at V and 2 bases at J, leaving 1 base unmatched. The germline gives CDR1 LNHDA, CDR2 SQIVND (reference sequence).

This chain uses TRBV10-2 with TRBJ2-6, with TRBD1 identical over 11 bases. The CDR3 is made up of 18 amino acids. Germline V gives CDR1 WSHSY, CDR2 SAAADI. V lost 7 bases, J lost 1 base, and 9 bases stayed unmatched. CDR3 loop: CASTGQGTGGSGANVLTF. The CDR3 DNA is TGCGCCAGCACTGGGCAGGGGACAGGGGGATCTGGGGCCAACGTCCTGACTTTC.

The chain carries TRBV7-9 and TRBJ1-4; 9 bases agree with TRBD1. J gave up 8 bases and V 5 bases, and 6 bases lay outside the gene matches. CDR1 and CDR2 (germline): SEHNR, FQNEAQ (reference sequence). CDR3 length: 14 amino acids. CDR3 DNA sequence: TGTGCCAGCAGCCAAGGACAGGGGCCCGAAAAACTGTTTTTT. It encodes CASSQGQGPEKLFF.